The 5 T cell receptor beta chains in this list originate from one sample, sequenced in a study of blood T cell repertoires in COVID-19. Assay: immunoSEQ multiplex PCR; the TCRdb copy retains only in-frame clones and omits some. The top ten clones hold about 4.1% of a sample with 45,000 to 55,000 clones, around 84% of them seen once. The sequencing sample was made of peripheral blood. The receptors were gathered from a man over 45 with active COVID-19.

The genes are TRBV6-5 and TRBJ2-3; 10 positions agree with TRBD2. CDR1 is MNHEY and CDR2 is SVGAGI in the germline V gene. V gave up 6 bases and J gave up 6 bases; unmatched junction bases: 6. This CDR3 region has 14 residues. The CDR3: CASRASGGADTQYF. The CDR3 DNA follows: TGTGCCAGCAGAGCTAGCGGGGGAGCGGATACGCAGTATTTT.

This chain connects TRBV5-1 to TRBJ1-2; 7 bases line up with TRBD1. Germline V gene lookup returns CDR1 SGHRS and CDR2 YFSETQ. The CDR3 runs 16 residues. V trimming: 0 bases; J trimming: 4 bases; junction bases outside the gene matches: 9. This CDR3 reads CASSLATGQLFYGYTF. The CDR3, as DNA: TGCGCCAGCAGCTTGGCCACGGGACAGCTTTTCTATGGCTACACCTTC. Combining the CDR3 with reference TRBV5-1 and TRBJ1-2 gives the whole variable domain KAGVTQTPRYLIKTRGQQVTLSCSPISGHRSVSWYQQTPGQGLQFLFEYFSETQRNKGNFPGRFSGRQFSNSRSEMNVSTLELGDSALYLCASSLATGQLFYGYTFGSGTRLTVV.

This chain connects TRBV7-2 to TRBJ2-2; 9 nucleotides match TRBD2. This CDR3 has 18 residues. With 1 base clipped from V and 1 base from J, the junction kept 7 bases outside the gene matches. Per the germline V gene, CDR1 is SGHTA and CDR2 is FQGNSA. The CDR3 here is CASSLEIAGVGNTGELFF. The CDR3 coding sequence is TGTGCCAGCAGCTTAGAAATAGCGGGGGTGGGGAACACCGGGGAGCTGTTTTTT.

This clone was detected a few times. This chain links TRBV7-9 with TRBJ1-6; weak D call: TRBD1 (5 bases). Germline values: CDR1 SEHNR, CDR2 FQNEAQ (reference sequence). V dropped 1 base and J dropped 9 bases, with 13 bases sitting between them. The CDR3 spans 15 residues. CDR3 protein: CASSLDGREVSPLHF. CDR3 nucleotide sequence: TGTGCCAGCAGCTTAGATGGCAGGGAGGTTTCACCCCTCCACTTT.

The chain links TRBV19 to TRBJ2-3, with D possibly TRBD1 on 5 matching bases. Trimming removed 2 bases from V and 5 bases from J, with 20 bases in between. From germline, CDR1 is LNHDA and CDR2 SQIVND (reference sequence). This CDR3 has 17 residues. The CDR3 sequence: CASSISSGAGGIDTQYF. In DNA form, the CDR3 reads TGTGCCAGTAGTATAAGTTCTGGGGCAGGCGGTATAGATACGCAGTATTTT.